Following are 10 T cell receptor beta chains from one sample sequenced in a study of neurological immune-mediated disorders. TCRdb reprocessed the 5' RACE reads with MiXCR, giving one entry per CDR3 protein. The profile shows approximately 40,000 distinct CDR3 sequences, roughly a fifth of them singletons. Time point denoted: technical triplicate 3. Sequenced input: PBMCs. The receptors come from a man aged 55 to 70 with HTLV-1-associated myelopathy (HAM/TSP).

This clonotype was picked up many times. The V gene is TRBV27, the J gene TRBJ2-7; D gene unclear. This CDR3 has 13 residues. Germline V gives CDR1 MNHEY, CDR2 SMNVEV (reference sequence). V lost 5 bases, J lost 3 bases, and 11 bases lay in between. The CDR3, as DNA: TGTGCCAGCAGTGCCGGTGAACACTACGAGCAGTACTTC. Translating it yields CASSAGEHYEQYF.

This clonotype came up many times. The rearrangement uses TRBV29-1 and TRBJ2-5, with 11 nucleotides matching TRBD2. The CDR3 contains 14 residues. V dropped 7 bases and J dropped 5; count of bases not matched to a gene: 9. Looked up from germline, CDR1 is SQVTM and CDR2 is ANQGSEA. CDR3 DNA sequence: TGCAGCGCTCGGGGACTAGCGGAGGGGGAGACCCAGTACTTC. It specifies CSARGLAEGETQYF.

V and J are TRBV6-5 and TRBJ2-5; D could derive from TRBD1 or TRBD2 (5 bases each). Trimming cost V 2 bases and J 13 bases, with 17 bases left between them. This CDR3 region has 13 residues. Germline values: CDR1 MNHEY, CDR2 SVGAGI. The CDR3 loop is CASSYHGTEIMYF. Written as DNA, the CDR3 is TGTGCCAGCAGTTACCACGGGACCGAGATTATGTACTTC.

This clonotype was counted ten times or more. The J gene is TRBJ2-3, the V gene TRBV20-1; possible D gene TRBD2, 6 bases. The CDR3 runs 12 residues. CDR1 DFQATT and CDR2 SNEGSKA come from the germline V gene (reference sequence). The V and J ends lost 5 bases and 4 bases respectively, with 10 bases between them. The CDR3 DNA is TGCAGTGCTCGGGACTTGTCAGATACGCAGTATTTT. This gives the protein CSARDLSDTQYF.

Ten or more counts support this clonotype. V usage is TRBV20-1 and J usage is TRBJ2-1; D is undetermined. With 3 bases removed from V and 0 bases from J, the gap between germline ends came to 9 bases. CDR3 size: 14 residues. Looked up from germline, CDR1 is DFQATT and CDR2 is SNEGSKA (reference sequence). The CDR3 loop reads CSASGYSSYNEQFF. The CDR3 region has the DNA TGCAGTGCTAGCGGGTACAGCTCCTACAATGAGCAGTTCTTC.

The gene calls are TRBV6-6 and TRBJ2-7; no clear D. The CDR3 runs 13 residues. The germline CDR1 and CDR2 sequences are MNHNY and SVGAGI (reference sequence). V was pared by 6 bases and J by 4 bases, with 13 bases between. CDR3: CASSHRVGYEQYF. CDR3 DNA: TGTGCCAGCAGCCACCGCGTGGGGTACGAGCAGTACTTC.

This clonotype was seen many times. CDR3 bases: TGTGCCAGCAGCTTAGGCGGAGTTTTCACCGGGGAGCTGTTTTTT. Encoded protein: CASSLGGVFTGELFF. The chain has TRBV7-8 and TRBJ2-2, with D hard to call. Per germline, CDR1 SGHVS and CDR2 FQNEAQ. Trimming took 1 base from V and 4 from J, leaving 10 bases between them. CDR3 length: 15 residues.

CDR3 nucleotides: TGTGCCAGCGGGAGGGGGGCTAGCGGGATTGAGCAGTACTTC. This sequence encodes CASGRGASGIEQYF. The chain has TRBV27 and TRBJ2-7, with 9 bases aligning to TRBD2. Trimming at V came to 8 bases and at J to 7 bases, leaving 12 bases not matched to a gene. This CDR3 region has 14 residues. Germline CDR1 reads MNHEY; CDR2 reads SMNVEV (reference sequence).

This clonotype was found many times. The CDR3 is CASSASQSTEAFF. In DNA, the CDR3 is TGTGCCAGCAGCGCCTCGCAGAGCACTGAAGCTTTCTTT. V gene TRBV9 combines with J gene TRBJ1-1; D uncertain. There are 13 residues in the CDR3. V gave up 3 bases and J gave up 4 bases, with 10 bases separating them. CDR1 is SGDLS, CDR2 YYNGEE, per germline.

This clonotype was seen ten or more times. The V gene is TRBV5-1, the J gene TRBJ2-5, with D possibly being TRBD2 (7 bases). In germline, CDR1 is SGHRS, CDR2 YFSETQ. V dropped 0 bases and J dropped 3 bases, with 9 bases sitting between them. The CDR3 contains 14 residues. This CDR3 reads CASSLVGGEETQYF. The CDR3, as DNA: TGCGCCAGCAGCTTGGTAGGGGGGGAAGAGACCCAGTACTTC.